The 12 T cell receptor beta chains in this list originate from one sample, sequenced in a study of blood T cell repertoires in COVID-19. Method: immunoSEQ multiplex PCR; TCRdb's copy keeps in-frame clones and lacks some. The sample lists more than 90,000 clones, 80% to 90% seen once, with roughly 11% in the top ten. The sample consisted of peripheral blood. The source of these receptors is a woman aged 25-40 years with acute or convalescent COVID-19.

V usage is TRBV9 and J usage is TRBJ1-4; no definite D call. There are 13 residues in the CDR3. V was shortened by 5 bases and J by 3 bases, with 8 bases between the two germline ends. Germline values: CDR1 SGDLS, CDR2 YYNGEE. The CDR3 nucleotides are TGTGCCAGCAGTGAGGGATCTAATGAAAAACTGTTTTTT. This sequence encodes CASSEGSNEKLFF.

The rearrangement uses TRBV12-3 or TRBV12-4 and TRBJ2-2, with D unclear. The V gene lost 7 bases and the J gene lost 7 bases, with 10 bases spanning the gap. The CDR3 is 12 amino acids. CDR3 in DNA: TGTGCCAGCACCCTGAGGAACGGGGAGCTGTTTTTT. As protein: CASTLRNGELFF.

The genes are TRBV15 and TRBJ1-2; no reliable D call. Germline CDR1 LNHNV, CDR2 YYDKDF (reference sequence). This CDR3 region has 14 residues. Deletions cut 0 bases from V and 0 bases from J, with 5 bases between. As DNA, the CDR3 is TGTGCCACCAGCAGAGATTTAACTAACTATGGCTACACCTTC. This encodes CATSRDLTNYGYTF.

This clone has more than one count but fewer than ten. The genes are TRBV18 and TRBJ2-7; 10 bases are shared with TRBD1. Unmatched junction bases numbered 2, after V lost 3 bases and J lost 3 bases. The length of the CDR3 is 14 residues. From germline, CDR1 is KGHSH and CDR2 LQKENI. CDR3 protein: CASSPGQGIYEQYF. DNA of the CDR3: TGTGCCAGCTCACCGGGACAGGGGATCTACGAGCAGTACTTC.

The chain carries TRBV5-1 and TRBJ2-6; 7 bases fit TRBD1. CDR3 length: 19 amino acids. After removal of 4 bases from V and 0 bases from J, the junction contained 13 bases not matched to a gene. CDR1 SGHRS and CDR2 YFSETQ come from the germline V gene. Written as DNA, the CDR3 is TGCGCCAGCAGCGGACTCCGGGACAGCTATGACTCTGGGGCCAACGTCCTGACTTTC. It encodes CASSGLRDSYDSGANVLTF.

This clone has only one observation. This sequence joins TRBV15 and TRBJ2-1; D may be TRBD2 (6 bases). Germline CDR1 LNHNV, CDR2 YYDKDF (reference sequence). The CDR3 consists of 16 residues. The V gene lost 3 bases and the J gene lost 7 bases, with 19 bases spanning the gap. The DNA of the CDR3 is TGTGCCACCAGCAGGATCACTAGCACCACAAGAAATGAGCAGTTCTTC. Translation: CATSRITSTTRNEQFF. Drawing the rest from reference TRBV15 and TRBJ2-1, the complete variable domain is DAMVIQNPRYQVTQFGKPVTLSCSQTLNHNVMYWYQQKSSQAPKLLFHYYDKDFNNEADTPDNFQSRRPNTSFCFLDIRSPGLGDTAMYLCATSRITSTTRNEQFFGPGTRLTVL.

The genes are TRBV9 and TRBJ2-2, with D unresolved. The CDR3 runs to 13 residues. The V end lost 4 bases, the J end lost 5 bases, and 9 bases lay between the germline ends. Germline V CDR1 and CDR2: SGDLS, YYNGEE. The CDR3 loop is CASSPVVTGELFF. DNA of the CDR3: TGTGCCAGCAGCCCAGTGGTGACCGGGGAGCTGTTTTTT.

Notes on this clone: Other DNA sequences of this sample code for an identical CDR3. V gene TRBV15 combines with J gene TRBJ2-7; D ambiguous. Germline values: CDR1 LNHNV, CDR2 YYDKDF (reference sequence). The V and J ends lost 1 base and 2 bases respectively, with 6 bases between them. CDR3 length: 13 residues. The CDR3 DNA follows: TGTGCCACCAGCAGAGGTGGCCCCTACGAGCAGTACTTC. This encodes CATSRGGPYEQYF.

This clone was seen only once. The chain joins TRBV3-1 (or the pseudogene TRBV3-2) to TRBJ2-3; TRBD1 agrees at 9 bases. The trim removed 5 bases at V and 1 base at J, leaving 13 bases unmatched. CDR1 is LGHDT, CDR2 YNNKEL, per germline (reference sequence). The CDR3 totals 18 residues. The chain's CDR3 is CASSTGQGLPHGTDTQYF. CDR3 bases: TGTGCCAGCAGCACCGGACAGGGGTTACCCCACGGCACAGATACGCAGTATTTT.

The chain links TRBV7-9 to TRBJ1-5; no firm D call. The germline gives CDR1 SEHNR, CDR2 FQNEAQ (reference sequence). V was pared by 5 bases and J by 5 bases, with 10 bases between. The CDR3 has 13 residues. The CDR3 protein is CASSPGLYQPQHF. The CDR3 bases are TGTGCCAGCAGCCCGGGGTTATATCAGCCCCAGCATTTT.

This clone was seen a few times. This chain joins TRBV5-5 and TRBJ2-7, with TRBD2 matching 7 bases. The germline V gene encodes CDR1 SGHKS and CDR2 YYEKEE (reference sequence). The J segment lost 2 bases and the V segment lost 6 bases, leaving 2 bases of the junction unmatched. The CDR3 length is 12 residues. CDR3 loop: CASKGGTYEQYF. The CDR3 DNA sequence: TGTGCCAGCAAGGGAGGGACCTACGAGCAGTACTTC.

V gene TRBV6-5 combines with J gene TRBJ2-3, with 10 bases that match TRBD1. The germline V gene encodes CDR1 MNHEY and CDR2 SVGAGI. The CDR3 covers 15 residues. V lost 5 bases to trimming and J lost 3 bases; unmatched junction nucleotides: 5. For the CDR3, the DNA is TGTGCCAGCAGTATGACAGGGGGCCCTACAGATACGCAGTATTTT. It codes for CASSMTGGPTDTQYF.